This TCR beta chain was identified in a study of patients and donors after allogeneic stem cell transplantation. Germline assignment: CDR1 DFQATT and CDR2 SNEGSKA (reference sequence). There are 16 residues in the CDR3. J was trimmed by 4 bases and V by 0 bases; bases with no gene match: 11. TCRdb re-called the RT-PCR reads through MiXCR, storing one row per CDR3 protein. The sample includes approximately 140,000 distinct CDR3 sequences, 30% to 45% of them seen just once. Sequencing used blood, either unsorted or a sorted T cell fraction (not recorded which). The sequence came from a human donor who was either an allogeneic HSCT recipient or a stem cell or donor lymphocyte infusion donor (not recorded which). It is not recorded whose cells these are; they may come from a transplant donor. V is TRBV20-1 and J is TRBJ2-7; TRBD2 matches at 8 bases. The CDR3 protein is CSARDLVGGALYEQYF. The CDR3 DNA reads TGCAGTGCTAGAGATCTGGTCGGGGGGGCCTTGTACGAGCAGTACTTC.